The 29 T cell receptor beta chains below were found in one sample sequenced in a study of technical replicates of blood from a few donors. Assay: immunoSEQ multiplex PCR; the TCRdb copy retains only in-frame clones and omits some. The sample holds about 83,000 clones, approximately 92% seen once. The sample was T cells isolated from PBMCs. These receptors all stem from a human donor in good health.

This clone has just a few counts. The CDR3 loop reads CASSSRGQSYEQYF. In nucleotides, the CDR3 is TGCGCCAGCAGCTCGAGAGGACAGAGCTACGAGCAGTACTTC. J is TRBJ2-7 and V is TRBV5-1; D may be TRBD1 (6 bases). Deletions cut 3 bases from V and 3 bases from J, with 13 bases between. The CDR3 spans 14 residues. The germline CDR1 and CDR2 sequences are SGHRS and YFSETQ.

The count of this clone is one. The chain recombines TRBV4-1 with TRBJ2-7; 11 bases agree with TRBD1. Germline assignment: CDR1 MGHRA and CDR2 YSYEKL. The CDR3 is 15 residues long. V was pared by 0 bases and J by 3 bases, with 1 base of the junction left unmatched. CDR3 in DNA: TGCGCCAGCAGCCAAGAAGGGACAGGGGGCTACGAGCAGTACTTC. Its translation is CASSQEGTGGYEQYF.

This chain joins TRBV7-9 and TRBJ2-5; 9 nucleotides line up with TRBD1. Looked up from germline, CDR1 is SEHNR and CDR2 is FQNEAQ (reference sequence). This CDR3 is built from 16 residues. Trimming cost V 6 bases and J 4 bases; bases outside gene matches: 12. DNA for the CDR3: TGTGCCAGCAGTTCCGGGACAGGGTCACCGGGAGAGACCCAGTACTTC. Its protein product is CASSSGTGSPGETQYF.

In regard to this clone: An end of the junction does not agree with germline; a read error may underlie this. This chain uses TRBV2 with TRBJ1-6; unclear D gene. Germline V gene lookup returns CDR1 SNHLY and CDR2 FYNNEI. CDR3 length equals 16 residues. CDR3 loop: CAGSEGGSSYNSPLHF. CDR3 DNA sequence: TGTGCCGGCAGTGAAGGCGGCAGCTCCTATAATTCACCCCTCCACTTT.

This chain joins TRBV19 and TRBJ1-2; D may be TRBD1 (5 bases). The germline V gene encodes CDR1 LNHDA and CDR2 SQIVND (reference sequence). There are 14 residues in the CDR3. The V end was cut by 9 bases, the J end by 6 bases, with 20 bases between. CDR3 in amino acids: CASAQQAGRDGYTF. The CDR3 DNA is TGTGCCAGCGCGCAACAGGCCGGCAGGGATGGCTACACCTTC.

The rearrangement uses TRBV5-4 and TRBJ2-7; 7 bases map to TRBD1. The junction had 4 bases not matched to a gene; V was cut back by 1 base and J by 6 bases. This CDR3 is 13 amino acids long. Germline CDR1 is SGHNT and CDR2 is YYREEE (reference sequence). CDR3: CASSLIAGGEQYF. Here the CDR3 DNA reads TGTGCCAGCAGCTTGATTGCAGGGGGCGAGCAGTACTTC.

This rearrangement joins TRBV4-1 to TRBJ2-2; TRBD1 might be the D (5 bases). V was pared by 1 base and J by 6 bases, with 12 bases between. The CDR3 loop spans 15 amino acids. Germline lookup yields CDR1 MGHRA and CDR2 YSYEKL. The CDR3 coding sequence is TGCGCCAGCAGCCAAGGCCCAGGGCTAGCCGGGGAGCTGTTTTTT. Protein product: CASSQGPGLAGELFF.

The chain is built from TRBV4-2 and TRBJ2-7; 7 bases are a match to TRBD2. Per the germline V gene, CDR1 is LGHNA and CDR2 is YNFKEQ. The CDR3 extends over 15 amino acids. V was clipped by 0 bases and J by 4 bases; unmatched bases: 6. In nucleotides, the CDR3 is TGTGCCAGCAGCCAAGAAGGGCTAGCGGCGTACGAGCAGTACTTC. It is translated as CASSQEGLAAYEQYF.

To note about this clone: A read error may produce the germline difference seen at one junction end. The DNA for the CDR3 is TGTGCTAGCAGCGCTCTACCGGGACAGGGTAGTCAGGAGACCCAGTACTTC. Translating gives CASSALPGQGSQETQYF. The chain joins TRBV7-7 to TRBJ2-5; 9 bases agree with TRBD1. CDR1 and CDR2 (germline): SSHAT, FNYEAQ (reference sequence). The CDR3 runs 17 residues.

In its sample, this clone was seen once. The gene calls are TRBV10-2 and TRBJ2-7; 9 bases are shared with TRBD1. The ends lost 4 bases at V and 6 bases at J; junction bases unmatched: 7. Germline CDR1 reads WSHSY; CDR2 reads SAAADI. The CDR3 totals 14 residues. DNA for the CDR3: TGCGCCAGCAGTGGGACAGGGGAATTGGTCGAGCAGTACTTC. Translated: CASSGTGELVEQYF.

This chain joins TRBV29-1 and TRBJ2-5, with D maybe TRBD1 (5 bases). V was pared by 7 bases and J by 1 base, with 16 bases between. In germline, CDR1 is SQVTM, CDR2 ANQGSEA. CDR3 length equals 14 residues. CDR3 region: CSARATATQETQYF. CDR3 DNA sequence: TGCAGCGCCAGGGCTACGGCAACCCAAGAGACCCAGTACTTC.

J is TRBJ2-7 and V is TRBV27, with 10 positions matching TRBD1. The CDR3 totals 15 residues. The V gene's germline CDR1 is MNHEY and CDR2 SMNVEV (reference sequence). V trimming: 3 bases; J trimming: 0 bases; junction bases outside the gene matches: 2. CDR3: CASSLGQGISYEQYF. CDR3 nucleotide sequence: TGTGCCAGCAGTTTGGGACAGGGGATCTCCTACGAGCAGTACTTC.

This clone occurred once. The V gene is TRBV19, the J gene TRBJ2-7; D gene uncertain. The length of the CDR3 is 13 residues. Trimming pared 3 bases from V and 5 bases from J, leaving 11 bases between. Germline V gives CDR1 LNHDA, CDR2 SQIVND (reference sequence). CDR3 loop: CASSILSGDEQYF. DNA of the CDR3: TGTGCCAGTAGTATCTTGAGTGGTGACGAGCAGTACTTC.

The chain links TRBV4-1 to TRBJ2-1; D might be TRBD2 (5 bases). Germline assignment: CDR1 MGHRA and CDR2 YSYEKL. The CDR3 is 15 amino acids. V lost 4 bases and J lost 4, with 14 bases in between. CDR3 sequence reads: CASSLPAGKYNEQFF. For the CDR3, the DNA is TGCGCCAGCAGCCTTCCCGCGGGCAAATACAATGAGCAGTTCTTC.

This clone was picked up one time. The chain carries TRBV5-1 and TRBJ2-7; TRBD1 aligns across 8 bases. The CDR3 runs to 14 residues. V lost 2 bases and J lost 3; bases outside the gene matches: 4. Germline V gene lookup returns CDR1 SGHRS and CDR2 YFSETQ. In DNA form, the CDR3 reads TGCGCCAGCAGCTTTGACAGGGGTGTCTACGAGCAGTACTTC. Residues: CASSFDRGVYEQYF.

This chain links TRBV19 with TRBJ1-1; no definite D call. The CDR3 consists of 12 residues. V lost 4 bases and J 1 base, leaving 4 bases between the germline ends. CDR1 is LNHDA, CDR2 SQIVND, per germline (reference sequence). The CDR3 DNA sequence: TGTGCCAGTAGTAACGGGAACACTGAAGCTTTCTTT. Translating gives CASSNGNTEAFF.

J is TRBJ1-1 and V is TRBV2, with D unresolved. This CDR3 region has 13 residues. CDR1 is SNHLY and CDR2 is FYNNEI in the germline V gene. Trimming took off 4 bases at V and 10 bases at J, with 16 bases between the two ends. CDR3 nucleotides: TGTGCCAGCAGTGTTGACCCGGTCGCGGGAGCTTTCTTT. As protein: CASSVDPVAGAFF. Filled out from reference TRBV2 and TRBJ1-1, the complete variable domain reads EPEVTQTPSHQVTQMGQEVILRCVPISNHLYFYWYRQILGQKVEFLVSFYNNEISEKSEIFDDQFSVERPDGSNFTLKIRSTKLEDSAMYFCASSVDPVAGAFFGQGTRLTVV.

CDR3 in DNA: TGTGCCAGCAGCCCCCTTTCCTTGCCCGGTGTTGGGCAGTACTTC. Amino acids: CASSPLSLPGVGQYF. The gene calls are TRBV7-9 and TRBJ2-7, with D unresolved. Germline values: CDR1 SEHNR, CDR2 FQNEAQ (reference sequence). This CDR3 has 15 residues. V dropped 5 bases and J dropped 9 bases, with 23 bases sitting between them.

The V and J genes are TRBV27 and TRBJ2-3; no clear D gene. This CDR3 is 16 amino acids long. The V and J ends lost 5 bases and 1 base respectively, with 16 bases between them. The V gene's germline CDR1 is MNHEY and CDR2 SMNVEV (reference sequence). CDR3 DNA: TGTGCCAGCAGTCGAGGAGCCCTGCCGCGCACAGATACGCAGTATTTT. It is translated as CASSRGALPRTDTQYF.

The chain couples TRBV28 to TRBJ1-4; TRBD1 agrees at 10 bases. Germline assignment: CDR1 MDHEN and CDR2 SYDVKM. The ends lost 4 bases at V and 5 bases at J; junction bases unmatched: 1. The CDR3 contains 14 residues. CDR3 DNA: TGTGCCAGCAGTTCGGGACAGGGGAATGAAAAACTGTTTTTT. Translation: CASSSGQGNEKLFF.

This clone was recorded only once. The chain carries TRBV10-1 and TRBJ2-1, with 8 bases identical to TRBD1. V trimming: 3 bases; J trimming: 6 bases; junction bases outside the gene matches: 4. Germline values: CDR1 WNHNN, CDR2 SYGVQD (reference sequence). The CDR3 totals 14 residues. CDR3: CASSETGGRNEQFF. CDR3 nucleotides: TGCGCCAGCAGTGAAACAGGGGGGCGCAATGAGCAGTTCTTC.

The chain links TRBV9 to TRBJ1-2, with a possible D match to TRBD1 (5 bases). Trimming cost V 1 base and J 7 bases, with 17 bases left between them. The CDR3 sequence is 15 residues long. Germline loops: CDR1 SGDLS, CDR2 YYNGEE. CDR3 coding DNA: TGTGCCAGCAGCGTAAATCCGACGGGGGGTGGTGGCTACACCTTC. The encoded protein is CASSVNPTGGGGYTF.

This chain uses TRBV6-5 with TRBJ2-1; 7 positions agree with TRBD1. The germline V gene encodes CDR1 MNHEY and CDR2 SVGAGI. The CDR3 has 15 amino acids. After removal of 5 bases from V and 1 base from J, the junction contained 5 bases not matched to a gene. The CDR3 nucleotides read TGTGCCAGCAGTACCGACAGGGAGTCCTACAATGAGCAGTTCTTC. Its protein is CASSTDRESYNEQFF.

The rearrangement joins TRBV2 to TRBJ2-2; tentatively, D is TRBD1 (6 bases). CDR1 and CDR2 from the germline V gene are SNHLY and FYNNEI. Between the trimmed V and J ends, which lost 7 bases and 0 bases, there was a span of 12 bases. The CDR3 contains 15 residues. The CDR3: CASNRDTANTGELFF. CDR3 in DNA: TGTGCCAGCAATAGGGACACAGCGAACACCGGGGAGCTGTTTTTT.

This chain links TRBV30 with TRBJ2-5, with 7 positions matching TRBD2. Germline-derived CDR1 and CDR2 are GTSNPN and SVGIG (reference sequence). The CDR3 covers 13 residues. The J segment lost 2 bases and the V segment lost 2 bases, leaving 2 bases of the junction unmatched. The DNA for the CDR3 is TGTGCCTGGAGTTCCGGGGGGCAAGAGACCCAGTACTTC. This codes for CAWSSGGQETQYF.

The chain recombines TRBV19 with TRBJ2-1; TRBD2 agrees at 13 bases. V shed 2 bases and J 8 bases; nucleotides not matched to a gene: 3. CDR1 is LNHDA and CDR2 is SQIVND in the germline V gene (reference sequence). The CDR3 length is 15 residues. The CDR3 DNA follows: TGTGCCAGTAGTATACGGACTAGCGGGAGTGATGAGCAGTTCTTC. Its translation is CASSIRTSGSDEQFF.

The chain joins TRBV7-9 to TRBJ2-1; 7 bases match TRBD2. CDR1 SEHNR and CDR2 FQNEAQ come from the germline V gene (reference sequence). The CDR3 is made up of 15 amino acids. Trimming cost V 4 bases and J 3 bases; bases outside gene matches: 6. The DNA of the CDR3 is TGTGCCAGCAGCTCCGCGGGGGATGGCTACAATGAGCAGTTCTTC. Its protein product is CASSSAGDGYNEQFF.

This sequence joins TRBV14 and TRBJ2-3, with D unresolved. V gave up 4 bases and J gave up 8 bases, with 4 bases separating them. Germline V gene data show CDR1 as SGHDN and CDR2 as FVKESK. The CDR3 spans 10 residues. CDR3 bases: TGTGCCAGCAGCCGAGGTACGCAGTATTTT. It yields the protein CASSRGTQYF.

V is TRBV5-4 and J is TRBJ2-7, with 8 positions matching TRBD2. The germline V gene encodes CDR1 SGHNT and CDR2 YYREEE (reference sequence). The V segment lost 2 bases and the J segment 5 bases; nucleotides outside the gene matches: 3. CDR3 size: 13 residues. The CDR3 reads CASSLSSGNEQYF. The CDR3 coding sequence is TGTGCCAGCAGCTTAAGTAGCGGGAACGAGCAGTACTTC.